This T cell receptor (beta chain) derives from a study of T cell responses to AZD1222 COVID-19 vaccine. Study-wide background: Second-dose intervals of approximately 4 or approximately 12 weeks were pooled.

The assay was immunoSEQ multiplex PCR, and TCRdb's table has in-frame clones only and misses some. The data hold 90,000 to 120,000 clones, with about 90% observed a single time. As regards this clone: Its antigen is unknown.

General observations from the study: Repertoire samples came only from after the peak T cell response. When two AZD1222 doses had been given, Spike-specific TCR breadth and depth rose. The donors showed a predominance of white British ancestry and of females, with possible underestimation of clonal diversity.

CDR1 is SEHNR and CDR2 is FQNEAQ in the germline V gene (reference sequence). The CDR3 sequence is 15 residues long. Trimming removed 6 bases from V and 2 bases from J; junction bases left unmatched: 7. Sequencing used peripheral blood, obtained on day 0 of AZD1222 vaccination. This receptor was obtained from an adult in good health. The chain employs TRBV7-9 and TRBJ2-3; TRBD1 agrees at 8 bases. CDR3 in DNA: TGTGCCAGCAGGACCCGGGACAGGCACACAGATACGCAGTATTTT. Its translation: CASRTRDRHTDTQYF.